This record covers a single TCR beta chain. Authors' analysis steps: Reference gene primer amplification yielded estimated nucleated cell counts. Sequenced by immunoSEQ multiplex PCR; TCRdb stores in-frame clones only, minus some. Clone size and the V and J calls come from that table; the DNA yielded D and trimming. This table has approximately 110,000 clones, around 85% appearing once. The CDR3 contains 15 residues. From germline, CDR1 is SGHTA and CDR2 FQGTGA. V lost 5 bases and J lost 3; bases outside the gene matches: 5. The data stem from a study of blood T cell repertoires in COVID-19. Study-wide background: Samples taken during acute and convalescent COVID-19 were collected in the United States, Italy and Spain. From T cells, B-cell-depleted T cells, or PBMCs came the material, which was cDNA or gDNA.

The chain is built from TRBV7-3 and TRBJ2-1, with 9 bases identical to TRBD2. Sequenced material: peripheral blood. This TCR derives from a man in his sixties or seventies with active or convalescent COVID-19. This chain's CDR3 is CASSPGTSLYNEQFF. DNA of the CDR3: TGTGCCAGCAGCCCCGGGACTAGCCTCTACAATGAGCAGTTCTTC.